This entry concerns a single T cell receptor (beta chain). The donors were healthy bone marrow donors. The data belong to a study of cytomegalovirus exposure and HLA in healthy donors. The CDR3 is made up of 13 amino acids. V was shortened by 8 bases and J by 4 bases, with 17 bases between the two germline ends. CDR1 is GTSNPN, CDR2 SVGIG, per germline (reference sequence). A multiplex PCR was run with 60 Vbeta primers and 13 Jbeta primers. Repertoires were generated with immunoSEQ multiplex PCR, while TCRdb's copy carries only in-frame clones and drops some. The top ten hold around 2.3% of the sample, which has about 89,000 clones, approximately 70% seen once.

This chain links TRBV30 with TRBJ1-1, with a tentative D call TRBD1 (5 bases). Material for sequencing was PBMCs. The clonotype originates from a man between 25 and 39 years old in good health and CMV-seronegative. The chain's CDR3 is CARIRGNGTEAFF. The CDR3 DNA sequence: TGTGCCCGGATCCGGGGGAACGGCACTGAAGCTTTCTTT.